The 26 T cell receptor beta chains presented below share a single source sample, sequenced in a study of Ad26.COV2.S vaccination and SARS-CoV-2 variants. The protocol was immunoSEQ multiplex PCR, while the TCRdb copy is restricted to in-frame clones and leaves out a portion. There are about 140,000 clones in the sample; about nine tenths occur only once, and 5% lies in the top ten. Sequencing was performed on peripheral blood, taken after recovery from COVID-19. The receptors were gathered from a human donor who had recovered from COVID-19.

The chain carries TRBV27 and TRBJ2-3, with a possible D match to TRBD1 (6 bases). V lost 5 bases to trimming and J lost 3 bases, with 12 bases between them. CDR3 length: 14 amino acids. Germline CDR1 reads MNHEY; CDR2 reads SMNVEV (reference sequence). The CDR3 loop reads CASSPGQLTDTQYF. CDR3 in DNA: TGTGCCAGCAGTCCCGGACAGCTAACAGATACGCAGTATTTT.

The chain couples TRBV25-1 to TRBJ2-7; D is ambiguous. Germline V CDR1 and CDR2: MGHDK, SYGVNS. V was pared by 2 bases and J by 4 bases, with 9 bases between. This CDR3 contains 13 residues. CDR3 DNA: TGTGCCAGCAGTGAAGGACCTGGGTACGAGCAGTACTTC. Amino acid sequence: CASSEGPGYEQYF.

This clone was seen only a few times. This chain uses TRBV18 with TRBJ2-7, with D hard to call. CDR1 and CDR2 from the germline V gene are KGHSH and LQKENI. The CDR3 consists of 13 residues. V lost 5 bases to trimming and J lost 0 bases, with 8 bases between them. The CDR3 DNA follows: TGTGCCAGCTCATCCTACATCTCCTACGAGCAGTACTTC. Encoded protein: CASSSYISYEQYF.

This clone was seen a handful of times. The DNA of the CDR3 is TGTGCCAGCAGCTCGGACGGGAACACTGAAGCTTTCTTT. Amino acid sequence: CASSSDGNTEAFF. This rearrangement joins TRBV7-8 to TRBJ1-1, with D uncertain. The V end lost 4 bases, the J end lost 1 base, and 7 bases lay between the germline ends. The CDR3 covers 13 residues. Germline lookup yields CDR1 SGHVS and CDR2 FQNEAQ.

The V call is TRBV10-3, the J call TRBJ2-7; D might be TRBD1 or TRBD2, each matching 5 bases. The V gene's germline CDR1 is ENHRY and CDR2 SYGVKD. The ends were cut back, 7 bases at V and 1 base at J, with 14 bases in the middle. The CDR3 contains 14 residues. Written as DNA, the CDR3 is TGTGCCATCAAGCAGACAGCGGAGTCCTACGAGCAGTACTTC. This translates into CAIKQTAESYEQYF.

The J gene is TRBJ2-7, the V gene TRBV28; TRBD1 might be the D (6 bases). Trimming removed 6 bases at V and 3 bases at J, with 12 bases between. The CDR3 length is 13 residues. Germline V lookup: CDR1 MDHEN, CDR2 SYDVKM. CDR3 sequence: CASSLDRIYEQYF. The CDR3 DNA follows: TGTGCCAGCAGCCTAGACAGGATCTACGAGCAGTACTTC.

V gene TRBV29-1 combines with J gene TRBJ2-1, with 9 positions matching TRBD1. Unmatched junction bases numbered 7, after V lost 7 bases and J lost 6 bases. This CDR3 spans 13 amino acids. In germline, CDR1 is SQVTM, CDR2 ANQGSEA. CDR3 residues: CSGAGQGSNEQFF. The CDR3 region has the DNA TGCAGCGGTGCGGGACAGGGAAGCAATGAGCAGTTCTTC.

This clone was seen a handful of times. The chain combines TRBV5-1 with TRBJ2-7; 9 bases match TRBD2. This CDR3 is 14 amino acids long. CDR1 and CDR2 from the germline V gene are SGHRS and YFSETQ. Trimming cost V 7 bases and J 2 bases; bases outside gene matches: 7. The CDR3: CASGSASGAYEQYF. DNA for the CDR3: TGCGCCAGCGGTTCGGCTAGCGGGGCCTACGAGCAGTACTTC.

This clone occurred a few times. DNA for the CDR3: TGTGCCAGCAGCCTTACACAGGGCTACTACGAGCAGTACTTC. The encoded protein is CASSLTQGYYEQYF. The gene calls are TRBV7-2 and TRBJ2-7; D perhaps matches TRBD1 (6 bases). V lost 5 bases to trimming and J lost 3 bases, with 14 bases between them. The germline CDR1 and CDR2 sequences are SGHTA and FQGNSA. The CDR3 is made up of 14 amino acids.

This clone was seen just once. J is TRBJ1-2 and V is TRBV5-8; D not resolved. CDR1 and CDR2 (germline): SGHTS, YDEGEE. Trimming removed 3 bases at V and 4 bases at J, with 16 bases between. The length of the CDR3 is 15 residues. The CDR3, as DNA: TGTGCCAGCAGCTCCGGACTCCTGTATGGCTATGGCTACACCTTC. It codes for CASSSGLLYGYGYTF.

The CDR3 reads CASSLAWASSYNSPLHF. CDR3 DNA sequence: TGTGCCAGCAGCTTAGCTTGGGCCAGCTCCTATAATTCACCCCTCCACTTT. V gene TRBV7-2 combines with J gene TRBJ1-6; no clear D gene. Germline lookup yields CDR1 SGHTA and CDR2 FQGNSA. The length of the CDR3 is 17 residues. Trimming shortened V by 0 bases and J by 0 bases, and 9 bases separated the two germline ends.

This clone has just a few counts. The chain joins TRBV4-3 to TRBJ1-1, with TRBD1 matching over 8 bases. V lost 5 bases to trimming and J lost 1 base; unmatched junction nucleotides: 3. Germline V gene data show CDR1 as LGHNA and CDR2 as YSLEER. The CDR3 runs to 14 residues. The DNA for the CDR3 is TGCGCCAGCAGCACCGGGACAGGGAACACTGAAGCTTTCTTT. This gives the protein CASSTGTGNTEAFF.

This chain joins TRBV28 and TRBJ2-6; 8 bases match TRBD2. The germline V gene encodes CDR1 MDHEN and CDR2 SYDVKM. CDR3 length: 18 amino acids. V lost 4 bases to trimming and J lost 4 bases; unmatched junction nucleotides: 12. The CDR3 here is CASSSSGGGSAGANVLTF. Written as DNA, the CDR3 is TGTGCCAGCAGTTCCTCCGGGGGGGGATCTGCCGGGGCCAACGTCCTGACTTTC.

The CDR3 loop is CASSLQGGGELFF. CDR3 DNA sequence: TGCGCCAGCAGCCTACAGGGGGGAGGGGAGCTGTTTTTT. The gene calls are TRBV4-1 and TRBJ2-2, with TRBD1 identical over 8 bases. This CDR3 contains 13 residues. Germline V lookup: CDR1 MGHRA, CDR2 YSYEKL. J was trimmed by 8 bases and V by 4 bases; bases with no gene match: 3.

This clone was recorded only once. CDR3 sequence reads: CATSDGSYEQYF. The CDR3 nucleotides are TGTGCCACCAGTGATGGGTCCTACGAGCAGTACTTC. The J gene is TRBJ2-7, the V gene TRBV24-1; D not certain. Trimming stripped 3 bases from V and 1 base from J, with 3 bases between. The CDR3 totals 12 residues. Germline V CDR1 and CDR2: KGHDR, SFDVKD.

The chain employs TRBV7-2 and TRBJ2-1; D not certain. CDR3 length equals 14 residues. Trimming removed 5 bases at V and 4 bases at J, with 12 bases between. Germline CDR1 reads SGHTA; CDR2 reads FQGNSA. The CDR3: CASSLPSEYNEQFF. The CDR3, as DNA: TGTGCCAGCAGCCTACCGTCTGAATACAATGAGCAGTTCTTC.

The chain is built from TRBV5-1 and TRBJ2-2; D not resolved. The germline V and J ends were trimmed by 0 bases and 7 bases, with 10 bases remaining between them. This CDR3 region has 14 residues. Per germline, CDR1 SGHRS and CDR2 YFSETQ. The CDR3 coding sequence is TGCGCCAGCAGCTTGGGGCAGACTCGCGGGGAGCTGTTTTTT. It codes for CASSLGQTRGELFF.

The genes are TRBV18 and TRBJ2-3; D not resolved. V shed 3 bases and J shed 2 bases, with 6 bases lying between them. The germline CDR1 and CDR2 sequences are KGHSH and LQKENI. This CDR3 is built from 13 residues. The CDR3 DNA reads TGTGCCAGCTCACCGGTCAACACAGATACGCAGTATTTT. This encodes CASSPVNTDTQYF. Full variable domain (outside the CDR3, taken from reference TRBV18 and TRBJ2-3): NAGVMQNPRHLVRRRGQEARLRCSPMKGHSHVYWYRQLPEEGLKFMVYLQKENIIDESGMPKERFSAEFPKEGPSILRIQQVVRGDSAAYFCASSPVNTDTQYFGPGTRLTVL.

CDR3 nucleotide sequence: TGCGCCAGCAGCTTCTGGACAGGAACCTACGAGCAGTACTTC. Translation gives CASSFWTGTYEQYF. This chain joins TRBV5-1 and TRBJ2-7; 7 bases agree with TRBD1. V lost 2 bases and J lost 2; bases outside the gene matches: 4. CDR1 is SGHRS and CDR2 is YFSETQ in the germline V gene. The CDR3 has 14 residues.

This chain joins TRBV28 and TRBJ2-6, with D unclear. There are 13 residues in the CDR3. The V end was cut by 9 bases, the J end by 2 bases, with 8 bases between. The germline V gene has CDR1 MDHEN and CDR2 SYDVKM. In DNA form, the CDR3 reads TGTGCCAGTAAGATTCCTGGGGCCAACGTCCTGACTTTC. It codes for CASKIPGANVLTF.

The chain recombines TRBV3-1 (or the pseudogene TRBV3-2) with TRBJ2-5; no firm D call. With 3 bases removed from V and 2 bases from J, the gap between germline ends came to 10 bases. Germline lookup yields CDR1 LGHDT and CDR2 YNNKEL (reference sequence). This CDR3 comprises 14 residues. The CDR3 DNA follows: TGTGCCAGCAGCCACCCTAGGATGCAAGAGACCCAGTACTTC. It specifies CASSHPRMQETQYF.

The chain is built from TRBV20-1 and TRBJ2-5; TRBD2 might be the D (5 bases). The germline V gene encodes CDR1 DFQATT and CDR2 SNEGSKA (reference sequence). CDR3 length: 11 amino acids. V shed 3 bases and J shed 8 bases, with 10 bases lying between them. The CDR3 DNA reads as TGCAGTGCTAGGCGGGTTTCCACCCAGTACTTC. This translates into CSARRVSTQYF.

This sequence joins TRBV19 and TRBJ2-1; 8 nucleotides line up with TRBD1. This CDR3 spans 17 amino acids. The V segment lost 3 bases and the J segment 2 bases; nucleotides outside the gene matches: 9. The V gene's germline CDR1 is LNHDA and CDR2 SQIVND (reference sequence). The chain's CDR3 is CASSILLGGQAYNEQFF. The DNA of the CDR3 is TGTGCCAGTAGTATCCTCCTGGGGGGACAGGCCTACAATGAGCAGTTCTTC.

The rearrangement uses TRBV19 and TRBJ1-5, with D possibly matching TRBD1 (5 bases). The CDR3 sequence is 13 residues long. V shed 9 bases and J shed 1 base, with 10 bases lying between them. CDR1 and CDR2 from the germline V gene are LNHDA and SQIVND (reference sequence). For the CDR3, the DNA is TGTGCCAGCAAAGACAGCAGCAATCAGCCCCAGCATTTT. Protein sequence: CASKDSSNQPQHF.

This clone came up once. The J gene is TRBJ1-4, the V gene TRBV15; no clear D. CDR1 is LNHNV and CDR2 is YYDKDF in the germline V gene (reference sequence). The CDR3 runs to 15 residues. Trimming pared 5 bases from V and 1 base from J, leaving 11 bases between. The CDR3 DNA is TGTGCCACCAGCGCCCCGGAGGGAACTAATGAAAAACTGTTTTTT. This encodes CATSAPEGTNEKLFF.

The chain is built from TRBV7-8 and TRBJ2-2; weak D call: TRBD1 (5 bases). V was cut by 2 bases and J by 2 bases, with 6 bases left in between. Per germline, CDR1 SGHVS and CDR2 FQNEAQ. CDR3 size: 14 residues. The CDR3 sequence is CASSLQGNTGELFF. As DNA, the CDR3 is TGTGCCAGCAGCTTACAGGGCAACACCGGGGAGCTGTTTTTT.